A selection of T cell receptor beta chains follows, all from one sample in a study of T cells in Graves' hyperthyroidism and ophthalmopathy. TCRdb passed the multiplex PCR reads through MiXCR, listing each CDR3 protein once. This table has more than 550,000 distinct CDR3 sequences, 40% to 55% appearing once. Sequencing was carried out using peripheral blood or thyroid tissue (not recorded which). The receptor source for this set is an adult man with Graves' disease, either hyperthyroidism or ophthalmopathy (not recorded which). CDR3s include the opening cysteine and the closing phenylalanine or tryptophan. Each record gives: D gene, J gene, V gene, clone size, CDR3 protein, CDR3 DNA. A D gene is named only where the DNA matches it firmly. The size of a clone is reported for some rows only, either as once, few or many, or as a class for expanded clones.

>.|TRBJ1-5|TRBV24-1|.
CATSDIGQGIGETQHF
TGTGCCACCAGTGACATCGGGCAGGGCATCGGAGAGACCCAGCATTTT
>.|TRBJ1-6|TRBV24-1|once
CATGISYNSPLHF
TGTGCCACGGGTATCTCCTATAATTCACCCCTCCACTTT
>TRBD1|TRBJ2-7|TRBV7-9|.
CASSFRDRARLKQYF
TGTGCCAGCAGCTTCCGGGACAGGGCGAGACTCAAGCAGTACTTC
>.|TRBJ1-5|TRBV25-1|many
CASSEWRVSESCRGWDNQPQHF
TGTGCCAGCAGTGAATGGAGAGTCAGCGAGTCCTGCCGGGGGTGGGACAATCAGCCCCAGCATTTT
>.|TRBJ1-1|TRBV7-8|few
CASSLPGHLTEAFF
TGTGCCAGCAGCTTGCCGGGACACCTCACTGAAGCTTTCTTT
>.|TRBJ1-2|TRBV7-2|many
CASSQTDYGYTF
TGTGCCAGCAGCCAAACAGACTATGGCTACACCTTC
>TRBD1|TRBJ2-7|TRBV2|.
CASSPLGQGSYEQYF
TGTGCCAGCAGTCCACTTGGACAGGGATCCTACGAGCAGTACTTC
>TRBD1|TRBJ1-2|TRBV29-1|.
CSDSGTENGYTF
TGCAGTGACTCCGGGACAGAGAATGGCTACACCTTC
>.|TRBJ2-7|TRBV20-1|many
CSAEGQVEQYF
TGCAGTGCTGAGGGGCAGGTCGAGCAGTACTTC
>.|TRBJ1-1|TRBV7-2|few
CASSRPGPGDTEAFF
TGTGCCAGCAGCCGACCGGGCCCAGGGGACACTGAAGCTTTCTTT
>TRBD1|TRBJ1-2|TRBV7-9|many
CASSLSGQGWDGYTF
TGTGCCAGCAGCTTATCGGGACAGGGGTGGGATGGCTACACCTTC
>TRBD1|TRBJ2-6|TRBV6-5|few
CASSYPADRVGANVLTF
TGTGCCAGCAGTTACCCCGCCGACAGGGTTGGGGCCAACGTCCTGACTTTC
>.|TRBJ1-2|TRBV6-1|.
CASSREAGYTF
TGTGCCAGCAGCCGAGAAGCGGGCTACACCTTC
>.|TRBJ1-5|TRBV12-3/TRBV12-4|.
CASRIQGYQETQHF
TGTGCCAGCAGAATACAGGGCTACCAAGAGACCCAGCATTTT
>TRBD1|TRBJ1-1|TRBV2|.
CASEPTGGMNTEAFF
TGTGCCAGCGAGCCAACAGGGGGTATGAACACTGAAGCTTTCTTT
>.|TRBJ1-1|TRBV9|few
CASSAGIPEAFF
TGTGCCAGCAGCGCGGGCATCCCCGAAGCTTTCTTT
>TRBD1|TRBJ2-7|TRBV7-9|many
CASSRTGGEQYF
TGTGCCAGCAGCCGGACAGGGGGCGAGCAGTACTTC
>.|TRBJ1-6|TRBV10-1|.
CASSEWPALRASNSPLHF
TGCGCCAGCAGTGAGTGGCCCGCCCTCAGGGCGTCCAATTCACCCCTCCACTTT
>.|TRBJ2-2|TRBV11-2|.
CASSTIFTGELFF
TGTGCCAGCAGTACCATTTTCACCGGGGAGCTGTTTTTT
>TRBD1|TRBJ1-1|TRBV7-6|once
CAAGQGKLGTEAFF
TGTGCCGCAGGACAGGGCAAATTGGGCACTGAAGCTTTCTTT
>.|TRBJ1-4|TRBV20-1|few
CSAEGGFNEKLFF
TGCAGTGCGGAGGGGGGTTTTAATGAAAAACTGTTTTTT
>.|TRBJ1-2|TRBV7-9|.
CASSHLVGGGSYGYTF
TGTGCCAGCAGCCACCTGGTCGGAGGGGGATCCTATGGCTACACCTTC
>TRBD1|TRBJ1-1|TRBV4-1|.
CASSQSTGGAETEAFF
TGCGCCAGCAGCCAGTCAACAGGGGGCGCGGAGACTGAAGCTTTCTTT
>.|TRBJ2-5|TRBV5-5|.
CASSQDGTIQETQYF
TGTGCCAGCAGCCAAGATGGAACTATCCAAGAGACCCAGTACTTC
>.|TRBJ1-5|TRBV29-1|many
CSVGDVSNQPQHF
TGCAGCGTTGGAGACGTTAGCAATCAGCCCCAGCATTTT
>.|TRBJ1-2|TRBV9|many
CASSVVTGHGYTF
TGTGCCAGCAGCGTAGTGACAGGCCATGGCTACACCTTC
>TRBD1|TRBJ1-5|TRBV19|.
CASSTDGTGMNQPQHF
TGTGCCAGTAGCACCGACGGGACAGGGATGAACCAGCCCCAGCATTTT
>.|TRBJ1-5|TRBV10-3|many
CAISSYSNQPQHF
TGTGCCATCAGTTCGTATAGCAATCAGCCCCAGCATTTT
>.|TRBJ1-4|TRBV29-1|few
CSVGPGGPAGVLFF
TGCAGCGTTGGGCCGGGGGGGCCGGCCGGAGTCCTGTTTTTT
>TRBD2|TRBJ2-7|TRBV20-1|.
CSARDPSRGAYEQYF
TGCAGTGCTAGAGACCCTAGCCGGGGGGCCTACGAGCAGTACTTC
>TRBD2|TRBJ2-7|TRBV7-8|few
CASSQPGLGIYEQYF
TGTGCCAGCAGCCAACCGGGACTAGGGATCTACGAGCAGTACTTC
>.|TRBJ1-1|TRBV10-3|.
CAISVGGLGEAFF
TGTGCCATCAGTGTCGGGGGGTTGGGTGAAGCTTTCTTT
>.|TRBJ1-1|TRBV7-9|many
CASSSLMEAFF
TGTGCCAGCAGCTCCCTCATGGAAGCTTTCTTT
>TRBD1|TRBJ1-5|TRBV20-1|once
CSARAMGTVYSNQPQHF
TGCAGTGCTAGAGCCATGGGGACAGTTTATAGCAATCAGCCCCAGCATTTT
>TRBD1|TRBJ2-7|TRBV20-1|.
CSARSGTGLLNEQYF
TGCAGTGCTAGATCAGGGACAGGGCTGCTCAACGAGCAGTACTTC
>.|TRBJ1-2|TRBV15|many
CATSRDGRANYGYTF
TGTGCCACCAGCAGAGACGGGAGGGCCAACTATGGCTACACCTTC
>.|TRBJ2-7|TRBV19|.
CASSTFDPSYEQYF
TGTGCCAGTAGTACCTTTGACCCATCCTACGAGCAGTACTTC
>.|TRBJ1-3|TRBV19|many
CASIQGGSGNTIYF
TGTGCCAGTATCCAGGGAGGATCTGGAAACACCATATATTTT
>TRBD1|TRBJ1-1|TRBV20-1|many
CSARKDRGQGAFF
TGCAGTGCTAGAAAGGACAGGGGGCAGGGAGCTTTCTTT
>.|TRBJ1-4|TRBV29-1|.
CSVDGEGQREKLFF
TGCAGCGTTGATGGGGAGGGACAACGTGAAAAACTGTTTTTT
>.|TRBJ1-1|TRBV24-1|many
CATSDGLNTEAFF
TGTGCCACCAGTGATGGGCTGAACACTGAAGCTTTCTTT
>.|TRBJ1-6|TRBV5-4|.
CASSLWPGELHF
TGTGCCAGCAGTCTCTGGCCAGGGGAACTCCACTTT
>.|TRBJ2-7|TRBV7-9|many
CASSLAGGNDEQYF
TGTGCCAGCAGCTTAGCGGGAGGCAACGACGAGCAGTACTTC
>TRBD1|TRBJ2-7|TRBV7-9|.
CASRARGTVDYEQYF
TGTGCCAGCAGGGCGCGTGGGACAGTCGACTACGAGCAGTACTTC
>TRBD1|TRBJ1-4|TRBV2|.
CASSGQGIANEKLFF
TGTGCCAGCAGTGGACAGGGAATTGCTAATGAAAAACTGTTTTTT